The 25 T cell receptor beta chains below come from one sample, sequenced in a study of cytomegalovirus exposure and HLA in healthy donors. The PCR had 60 Vbeta and 13 Jbeta primers. The table came from immunoSEQ multiplex PCR; TCRdb's copy has only in-frame clones and leaves some out. The repertoire includes about 130,000 clones, approximately 80% of them detected once, and 1.8% sits in the top ten. The sequenced sample consisted of PBMCs. The receptors derive from a woman between 40 and 55 years old in good health and CMV-seronegative.

J is TRBJ1-1 and V is TRBV23-1; no clear D. TRBV23-1 is an ORF, with its function uncertain. The V end lost 8 bases, the J end lost 4 bases, and 17 bases lay between the germline ends. The CDR3 loop spans 14 amino acids. The CDR3 reads CASFHEGAGTEAFF. In DNA, the CDR3 is TGCGCCAGCTTTCATGAGGGAGCGGGCACTGAAGCTTTCTTT.

The rearrangement links TRBV6-5 to TRBJ1-5; 7 bases match TRBD1. This CDR3 spans 15 amino acids. CDR1 is MNHEY, CDR2 SVGAGI, per germline. The trim removed 6 bases at V and 4 bases at J, leaving 9 bases unmatched. As DNA, the CDR3 is TGTGCCAGCAGCTCCGGACAGGTCGAAAATCAGCCCCAGCATTTT. Its translation: CASSSGQVENQPQHF.

The rearrangement joins TRBV5-1 to TRBJ2-3, with D perhaps TRBD1 (5 bases). Germline V gene data show CDR1 as SGHRS and CDR2 as YFSETQ. The V and J ends lost 1 base and 4 bases respectively, with 13 bases between them. The CDR3 has 15 amino acids. CDR3 amino acids: CASSLITGGADTQYF. CDR3 bases: TGCGCCAGCAGCTTGATAACAGGTGGCGCAGATACGCAGTATTTT. The whole variable domain, remainder taken from reference TRBV5-1 and TRBJ2-3, is KAGVTQTPRYLIKTRGQQVTLSCSPISGHRSVSWYQQTPGQGLQFLFEYFSETQRNKGNFPGRFSGRQFSNSRSEMNVSTLELGDSALYLCASSLITGGADTQYFGPGTRLTVL.

This chain connects TRBV7-9 to TRBJ1-6; 7 bases match TRBD1. V lost 3 bases and J lost 4; bases outside the gene matches: 3. CDR1 and CDR2 (germline): SEHNR, FQNEAQ (reference sequence). CDR3 length equals 15 residues. CDR3 region: CASSLGGQYNSPLHF. The CDR3 coding sequence is TGTGCCAGCAGCTTGGGGGGACAGTATAATTCACCCCTCCACTTT.

This sequence joins TRBV5-1 and TRBJ1-1; TRBD1 matches 9 bases. The CDR3 loop spans 17 amino acids. Trimming cost V 3 bases and J 0 bases; bases outside gene matches: 9. The germline V gene has CDR1 SGHRS and CDR2 YFSETQ. The CDR3 nucleotides read TGCGCCAGCAGCTCAACGACAGGGGGAAGGATGAACACTGAAGCTTTCTTT. Its translation is CASSSTTGGRMNTEAFF.

The chain carries TRBV4-2 and TRBJ2-4; D might be TRBD2 (6 bases). Germline V CDR1 and CDR2: LGHNA, YNFKEQ. This CDR3 contains 17 residues. Trimming removed 1 base from V and 7 bases from J, with 20 bases in between. This CDR3 is CASSQVEGMGGTNIQYF. Here the CDR3 DNA reads TGTGCCAGCAGCCAAGTGGAGGGTATGGGCGGAACGAACATTCAGTACTTC.

The genes are TRBV19 and TRBJ2-1; D perhaps matches TRBD1 (5 bases). V was pared by 9 bases and J by 2 bases, with 14 bases between. CDR3 length: 14 amino acids. Germline CDR1 is LNHDA and CDR2 is SQIVND (reference sequence). The CDR3 loop is CARRHYRTYNEQFF. CDR3 in DNA: TGTGCCAGGCGCCACTACAGGACCTACAATGAGCAGTTCTTC. Supplemented by reference TRBV19 and TRBJ2-1, the full variable domain reads DGGITQSPKYLFRKEGQNVTLSCEQNLNHDAMYWYRQDPGQGLRLIYYSQIVNDFQKGDIAEGYSVSREKKESFPLTVTSAQKNPTAFYLCARRHYRTYNEQFFGPGTRLTVL.

Note on this clone: This CDR3 is also generated by other DNA sequences in the sample. The chain employs TRBV7-9 and TRBJ1-2, with TRBD1 matching 8 bases. Germline V gene lookup returns CDR1 SEHNR and CDR2 FQNEAQ (reference sequence). The junction had 8 bases not matched to a gene; V was cut back by 4 bases and J by 4 bases. The CDR3 contains 15 residues. CDR3 sequence (DNA): TGTGCCAGCAGCTCCGGACAGGGATGGGGCTATGGCTACACCTTC. Amino acid sequence: CASSSGQGWGYGYTF.

The chain joins TRBV7-9 to TRBJ2-7; D is unclear. The CDR3 runs to 12 residues. The V gene lost 4 bases and the J gene lost 1 base, with 5 bases spanning the gap. CDR1 SEHNR and CDR2 FQNEAQ come from the germline V gene (reference sequence). CDR3 in amino acids: CASSSISYEQYF. The CDR3 DNA reads as TGTGCCAGCAGCTCCATTTCCTACGAGCAGTACTTC.

This chain joins TRBV7-8 and TRBJ2-1; TRBD1 matches 8 bases. The CDR3 runs to 17 residues. The V gene end was trimmed by 1 base and the J gene end by 11 bases; junction bases not matched to a gene: 16. CDR1 and CDR2 (germline): SGHVS, FQNEAQ. CDR3 amino acids: CASSLGGQDRALGKQFF. The CDR3 coding sequence is TGTGCCAGCAGCTTAGGGGGACAGGATCGGGCTTTGGGTAAGCAGTTCTTC.

The rearrangement uses TRBV11-1 and TRBJ1-2; 8 nucleotides agree with TRBD1. V shed 6 bases, J shed 4 bases, and the junction held 7 bases outside the gene matches. Germline CDR1 is SGHAT and CDR2 is FQDESV (reference sequence). The CDR3 is 14 amino acids. This chain's CDR3 is CASSPGQAFYGYTF. Written as DNA, the CDR3 is TGTGCCAGCAGTCCGGGACAGGCATTCTATGGCTACACCTTC. Full variable domain (outside the CDR3, taken from reference TRBV11-1 and TRBJ1-2): EAEVAQSPRYKITEKSQAVAFWCDPISGHATLYWYRQILGQGPELLVQFQDESVVDDSQLPKDRFSAERLKGVDSTLKIQPAELGDSAMYLCASSPGQAFYGYTFGSGTRLTVV.

The V gene is TRBV6-6, the J gene TRBJ1-2, with 9 bases fitting TRBD1. Germline assignment: CDR1 MNHNY and CDR2 SVGAGI (reference sequence). The CDR3 covers 15 residues. Trimming removed 8 bases from V and 8 bases from J; junction bases left unmatched: 15. This CDR3 reads CASCGEPGQGLGYTF. DNA of the CDR3: TGTGCCAGCTGTGGCGAACCGGGACAGGGTTTGGGCTACACCTTC.

This sequence joins TRBV21-1 and TRBJ2-1; the DNA was not used to check the table's D call, TRBD2. TRBV21-1 is marked as a pseudogene. The CDR3 totals 16 residues. CDR3 DNA: TGTGCCAGCAGCGCAACTAGCGGGGGGGCCATCGATGAGCAGTTCTTC. Translating it yields CASSATSGGAIDEQFF.

The chain uses TRBV27 and TRBJ1-4; 10 nucleotides agree with TRBD1. CDR1 and CDR2 from the germline V gene are MNHEY and SMNVEV (reference sequence). The CDR3 consists of 15 residues. V shed 6 bases and J 7 bases; nucleotides not matched to a gene: 8. CDR3 residues: CASSLTGGGSEKLFF. CDR3 nucleotide sequence: TGTGCCAGCAGCCTGACAGGGGGCGGAAGTGAAAAACTGTTTTTT. The whole variable domain, remainder taken from reference TRBV27 and TRBJ1-4, is EAQVTQNPRYLITVTGKKLTVTCSQNMNHEYMSWYRQDPGLGLRQIYYSMNVEVTDKGDVPEGYKVSRKEKRNFPLILESPSPNQTSLYFCASSLTGGGSEKLFFGSGTQLSVL.

The genes are TRBV28 and TRBJ2-5; no clear D. The end of the DNA is better explained by TRBJ2-7, so the J call may be wrong. The CDR3 is 14 residues long. From germline, CDR1 is MDHEN and CDR2 SYDVKM. The CDR3 nucleotides read TGTGCCAGCAGTTTTTGGAGCATTTCCTACGAGCAGTACTTC. Translated: CASSFWSISYEQYF.

The gene calls are TRBV9 and TRBJ1-3; D not resolved. CDR3 size: 16 residues. The germline CDR1 and CDR2 sequences are SGDLS and YYNGEE. The ends were cut back, 4 bases at V and 0 bases at J, with 14 bases in the middle. This CDR3 reads CASSSLGMNSGNTIYF. The CDR3, as DNA: TGTGCCAGCAGCTCACTAGGGATGAACTCTGGAAACACCATATATTTT.

V and J are TRBV6-1 and TRBJ1-5; a possible D gene is TRBD1 (6 bases). The V end lost 3 bases, the J end lost 0 bases, and 12 bases lay between the germline ends. The length of the CDR3 is 16 residues. CDR1 is MNHNS, CDR2 SASEGT, per germline. The CDR3 nucleotides are TGTGCCAGCAGTGACAGAGGGGGACATAGCAATCAGCCCCAGCATTTT. Translating gives CASSDRGGHSNQPQHF.

The rearrangement links TRBV18 to TRBJ2-7, with 9 bases lining up with TRBD1. The CDR3 is made up of 15 amino acids. J lost 2 bases, V lost 2 bases, and 4 bases had no gene match. Germline V lookup: CDR1 KGHSH, CDR2 LQKENI. CDR3 sequence reads: CASSPTRTGAYEQYF. Here the CDR3 DNA reads TGTGCCAGCTCACCAACGCGGACAGGGGCCTACGAGCAGTACTTC.

The chain couples TRBV9 to TRBJ2-6; TRBD1 matches at 7 bases. V gave up 4 bases and J gave up 2 bases; unmatched junction bases: 6. The CDR3 contains 16 residues. Looked up from germline, CDR1 is SGDLS and CDR2 is YYNGEE. CDR3 amino acids: CASSSTGPPGANVLTF. The CDR3 DNA sequence: TGTGCCAGCAGCTCGACAGGGCCCCCTGGGGCCAACGTCCTGACTTTC. The full variable domain, rest sourced from reference TRBV9 and TRBJ2-6, is DSGVTQTPKHLITATGQRVTLRCSPRSGDLSVYWYQQSLDQGLQFLIQYYNGEERAKGNILERFSAQQFPDLHSELNLSSLELGDSALYFCASSSTGPPGANVLTFGAGSRLTVL.

This clone was observed a single time. The V and J genes are TRBV5-1 and TRBJ2-5; D is perhaps TRBD1 (5 bases). Trimming took 0 bases from V and 4 from J, leaving 16 bases between them. The CDR3 runs 16 residues. Germline values: CDR1 SGHRS, CDR2 YFSETQ. The CDR3 loop is CASSLGTGTYGETQYF. In nucleotides, the CDR3 is TGCGCCAGCAGCTTGGGCACAGGAACGTATGGAGAGACCCAGTACTTC.

This clone was seen only a few times. This rearrangement joins TRBV11-2 to TRBJ2-5, with D unclear. The CDR3 is 13 amino acids. V was pared by 5 bases and J by 1 base, with 8 bases between. Looked up from germline, CDR1 is SGHAT and CDR2 is FQNNGV. This chain's CDR3 is CASSASPQETQYF. For the CDR3, the DNA is TGTGCCAGCAGCGCAAGCCCCCAAGAGACCCAGTACTTC.

This rearrangement joins TRBV19 to TRBJ2-4, with 9 positions matching TRBD1. Trimming removed 4 bases from V and 1 base from J; junction bases left unmatched: 8. The germline V gene has CDR1 LNHDA and CDR2 SQIVND (reference sequence). CDR3 size: 17 residues. The CDR3 nucleotides read TGTGCCAGTAGTACCCTAACAGGGGGCTATGCCAAAAACATTCAGTACTTC. Protein: CASSTLTGGYAKNIQYF.

CDR3 nucleotide sequence: TGCGCCAGCAGCTTGGAACGGAGTCCTACGAAGCAGTACTTC. Its protein is CASSLERSPTKQYF. J is TRBJ2-7 and V is TRBV5-1; D ambiguous. Germline-derived CDR1 and CDR2 are SGHRS and YFSETQ. V was trimmed by 0 bases and J by 8 bases, leaving 15 bases between them. The CDR3 has 14 residues.

This clone was seen more than once but under ten times. The V call is TRBV5-6, the J call TRBJ1-2; D is ambiguous. Trimming shortened V by 2 bases and J by 8 bases, and 10 bases separated the two germline ends. This CDR3 has 12 amino acids. Germline loops: CDR1 SGHDT, CDR2 YYEEEE. The CDR3 region is CASSFLAAGYTF. DNA for the CDR3: TGTGCCAGCAGCTTCCTGGCCGCAGGCTACACCTTC.

The chain carries TRBV5-1 and TRBJ2-7; 12 positions agree with TRBD2. This CDR3 has 16 amino acids. J was trimmed by 7 bases and V by 0 bases; bases with no gene match: 8. CDR1 is SGHRS and CDR2 is YFSETQ in the germline V gene. The chain's CDR3 is CASSLGLAGAWGEQYF. In nucleotides, the CDR3 is TGCGCCAGCAGCTTGGGACTAGCGGGGGCCTGGGGGGAGCAGTACTTC. Filled out from reference TRBV5-1 and TRBJ2-7, the complete variable domain reads KAGVTQTPRYLIKTRGQQVTLSCSPISGHRSVSWYQQTPGQGLQFLFEYFSETQRNKGNFPGRFSGRQFSNSRSEMNVSTLELGDSALYLCASSLGLAGAWGEQYFGPGTRLTVT.